This T cell receptor (beta chain) is drawn from a study of OX40 agonist ivuxolimab in advanced cancers. In the study overall: Treatment of patients was with ivuxolimab, an agonistic anti-OX40 (CD134) antibody. While on treatment, patients had intravenous ivuxolimab at 0.01 to 10 mg/kg every 2 weeks. The dose-escalation cohort had hepatocellular carcinoma, melanoma, renal cell or head and neck cancer.

For this clone: The antigen remains undetermined.

Profiled with immunoSEQ multiplex PCR; TCRdb holds only in-frame clones, not every one. This table has around 20,000 clones, about 70% appearing once. The study's findings and limits: CD8+ T cells averaged more expanded clones than CD4+.

J was trimmed by 2 bases and V by 8 bases; bases with no gene match: 6. The V gene's germline CDR1 is LNHDA and CDR2 SQIVND (reference sequence). This CDR3 contains 14 residues. This clonotype was sampled from an adult with an advanced solid tumor such as melanoma, head and neck, liver or kidney cancer. The gene calls are TRBV19 and TRBJ2-3, with 8 bases that match TRBD1. The input for sequencing was CD4+ or CD8+ T cells sorted from blood, taken in a trial of the OX40 agonist ivuxolimab. The CDR3 nucleotides read TGTGCCAGTGGTACAGGGGGAAACACAGATACGCAGTATTTT. It encodes CASGTGGNTDTQYF.